This T cell receptor beta chain emerged from a study of OX40 agonist ivuxolimab in advanced cancers. Study-wide background: The dose-escalation group included hepatocellular carcinoma, melanoma, renal cell carcinoma and head and neck cancer. One hepatocellular carcinoma and two cutaneous melanoma patients partially responded.

Anyone with autoimmune disease history or systemic immunosuppression was excluded. The CDR3 sequence is 14 residues long. The germline V gene has CDR1 KGHSH and CDR2 LQKENI. V was cut by 4 bases and J by 4 bases, with 13 bases left in between. Profiling relied on immunoSEQ multiplex PCR, and the TCRdb table lists in-frame clones only, not all of them. The table lists 78,000 or so clones, roughly nine tenths of them singletons, with roughly 0.44% in the top ten. The chain joins TRBV18 to TRBJ1-1; TRBD1 might be the D (5 bases). Source: CD4+ or CD8+ T cells sorted from blood, taken in a trial of the OX40 agonist ivuxolimab. This sequence was found in an adult with an advanced solid tumor such as melanoma, head and neck, liver or kidney cancer. CDR3 amino acids: CASSLTLRVTEAFF. The CDR3 DNA reads as TGTGCCAGCTCACTCACCCTCAGGGTCACTGAAGCTTTCTTT.